The source of this TCR beta chain is a study of cytomegalovirus exposure and HLA in healthy donors. Trimming cost V 5 bases and J 0 bases; bases outside gene matches: 1. Germline CDR1 and CDR2: LNHNV and YYDKDF (reference sequence). The CDR3 extends over 14 amino acids. The PCR used 60 Vbeta and 13 Jbeta primers. This table comes from immunoSEQ multiplex PCR, and its TCRdb copy is limited to in-frame clones, with some not included. This sample has roughly 150,000 clones; approximately 71% occur once, and the top ten carry roughly 10%. The sample was PBMCs. This sequence originates from a man aged 25 to 40 in good health and CMV-seropositive. This sequence joins TRBV15 and TRBJ1-1; TRBD1 agrees at 9 bases. The DNA of the CDR3 is TGTGCCACCAGCGGGACAGGGATGAACACTGAAGCTTTCTTT. Protein: CATSGTGMNTEAFF.